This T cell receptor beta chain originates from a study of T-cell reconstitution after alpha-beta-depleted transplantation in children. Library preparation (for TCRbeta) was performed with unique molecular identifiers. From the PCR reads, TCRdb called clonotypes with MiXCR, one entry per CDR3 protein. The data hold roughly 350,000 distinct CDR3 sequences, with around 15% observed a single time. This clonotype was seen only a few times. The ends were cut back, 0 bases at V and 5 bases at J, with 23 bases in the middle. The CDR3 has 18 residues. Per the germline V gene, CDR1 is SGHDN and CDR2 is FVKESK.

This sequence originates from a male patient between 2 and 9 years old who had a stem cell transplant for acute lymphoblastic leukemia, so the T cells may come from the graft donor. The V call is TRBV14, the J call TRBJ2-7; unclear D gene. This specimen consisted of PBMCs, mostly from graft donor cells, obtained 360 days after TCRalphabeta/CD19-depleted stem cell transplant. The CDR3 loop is CASSQDLRRFRPKDEQYF. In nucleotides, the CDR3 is TGTGCCAGCAGCCAAGATCTCCGAAGGTTTCGGCCCAAGGACGAGCAGTACTTC.